This T cell receptor (beta chain) was captured in a study of response to subunit inactivated influenza vaccine. The length of the CDR3 is 15 residues. Germline assignment: CDR1 LNHDA and CDR2 SQIVND (reference sequence). The V end was cut by 7 bases, the J end by 6 bases, with 19 bases between. In TCRdb, the RT-PCR reads were re-called with MiXCR into one record per CDR3 protein. The sample gives about 540,000 distinct CDR3 sequences, approximately 24% of which show up once; around 2.8% is in the top ten. These sequences were also reported in another study, on T cells expressing NK-cell markers. That investigation notes: Beta-chain TCR cDNA was generated via 5'RACE template switching with UMIs. The contribution of dominant NKG2C+ clonotypes to CD8+ T cells in more than five donors was roughly 1.0-7.5%. Researchers report these clonotypes also headed the CD3+CD56-NKG2C+ fraction in four donors.

The rearrangement links TRBV19 to TRBJ1-5; D gene ambiguous. The origin of this receptor is a man in his fifties who received an inactivated influenza vaccine. Here the sequenced sample was CD4+ T cells sorted from PBMCs, taken 12 days after vaccination. Here the CDR3 reads CASTFRGRATQPQHF. CDR3 sequence (DNA): TGTGCCAGTACCTTCCGGGGTAGGGCCACTCAGCCCCAGCATTTT.